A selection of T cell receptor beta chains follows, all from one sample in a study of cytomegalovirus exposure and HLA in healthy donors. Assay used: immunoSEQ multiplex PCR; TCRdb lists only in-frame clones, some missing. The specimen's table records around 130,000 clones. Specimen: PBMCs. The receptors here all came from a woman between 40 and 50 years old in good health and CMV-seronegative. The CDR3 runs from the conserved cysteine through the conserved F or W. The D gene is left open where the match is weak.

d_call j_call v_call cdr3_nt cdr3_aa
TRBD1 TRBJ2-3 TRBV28 TGTGCCAGCAGTTTCCGACAGGGGGGGGCAGATACGCAGTATTTT CASSFRQGGADTQYF
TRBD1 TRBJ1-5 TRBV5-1 TGCGCCAGCAGCTTGGGGGGGACAGGGGGTTATCAGCCCCAGCATTTT CASSLGGTGGYQPQHF
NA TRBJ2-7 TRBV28 TGTGCCAGCAGCCGTGACACTTACGAAGGGCAGTACTTC CASSRDTYEGQYF
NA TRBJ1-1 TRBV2 TGTGCCAGCAGTGAAGCACACACCTGGAACACTGAAGCTTTCTTT CASSEAHTWNTEAFF
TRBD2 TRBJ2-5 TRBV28 TGTGCCAGCAGTCCACTCGCCCAACTTCTAGCGGGGGGACAAGAGACCCAGTACTTC CASSPLAQLLAGGQETQYF
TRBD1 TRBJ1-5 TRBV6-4 TGTGCCAGCAGTGACAACGGGACAGGGGGTAGAGCCCAGCATTTT CASSDNGTGGRAQHF
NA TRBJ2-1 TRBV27 TGTGCCAGCAGCGGCAGGCTAGCGTTCAACCCGGGTGAGCAGTTCTTC CASSGRLAFNPGEQFF
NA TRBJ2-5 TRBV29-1 TGCAGCGTTGAGGGATCTAGGGGGGAGACCCAGTACTTC CSVEGSRGETQYF
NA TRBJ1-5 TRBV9 TGTGCCAGCAGCGTAGGAGGGGGTAATCAGCCCCAGCATTTT CASSVGGGNQPQHF
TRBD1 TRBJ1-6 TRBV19 TGTGCCAGTAGCGACAGGGGCTATAATTCACCCCTCCACTTT CASSDRGYNSPLHF
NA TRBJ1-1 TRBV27 TGTGCTAGCAGTTTAGCCGACAGTTACACTGAAGCTTTCTTT CASSLADSYTEAFF
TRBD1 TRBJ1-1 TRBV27 TGTGCCAGCAGTTTAAACCGGGACAGGGGGCGCTTAATAACTGAAGCTTTCTTT CASSLNRDRGRLITEAFF
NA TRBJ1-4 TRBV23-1 TGCGCCAGCAGTCAATCTACTCGGGGTCACGGGACTAATGAAAAACTGTTTTTT CASSQSTRGHGTNEKLFF
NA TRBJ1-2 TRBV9 TGTGCCAGCAGCGGTCAGCTAGCTAACTATGGCTACACCTTC CASSGQLANYGYTF
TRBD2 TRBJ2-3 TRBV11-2 TGTGCCAGCAGCTTAGAGATAGCGGGGACAGATACGCAGTATTTT CASSLEIAGTDTQYF
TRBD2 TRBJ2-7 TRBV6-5 TGTGCCAGCAGAGAAAGAAGCGGGGACTACGAGCAGTACTTC CASRERSGDYEQYF
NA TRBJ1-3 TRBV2 TGTGCCAGCAGGCTCGGGGTGCCTGGAAACACCATATATTTT CASRLGVPGNTIYF
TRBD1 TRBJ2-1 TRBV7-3 TGTGCCAGCAGCTCAGAATCAGCCGGGACAGGGAACAATGAGCAGTTCTTC CASSSESAGTGNNEQFF
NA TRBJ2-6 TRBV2 TGTGCCAGCACTGTCTGGGCCAACGTCCTGACTTTC CASTVWANVLTF
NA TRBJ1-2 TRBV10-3 TGTGCCATCAGTGAGTCCGCCAGGGTCGAAGGCTACACCTTC CAISESARVEGYTF
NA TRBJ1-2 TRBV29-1 TGCAGCGTTGAACCGGTGTCCATTATCCCTTTCCCCTATGGCTACACCTTC CSVEPVSIIPFPYGYTF
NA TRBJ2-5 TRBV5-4 TGTGCCAGCAGCTTGGAAGCGTTAGAGACCCAGTACTTC CASSLEALETQYF
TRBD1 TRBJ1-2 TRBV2 TGTGCCAGCAGTGACGGGTTTTGGACAGGCATTCTCTATGGCTACACCTTC CASSDGFWTGILYGYTF